This T cell receptor beta chain emerged from a study of T cell clonotyping in hematopoietic cell transplantation. This table comes from immunoSEQ multiplex PCR, and its TCRdb copy is limited to in-frame clones, with some not included. The table includes some 5,000 clones, about 80% detected once. The receptor's source is a male patient between 55 and 70 years old who had an allogeneic stem cell transplant, so T cells may come from the graft donor. Some clones in this sample may be carry-over from other donors' samples. The sample consisted of peripheral blood mononuclear cells, taken 100 days after allogeneic stem cell transplant.

CDR3 loop: CASSLGREAEQFF. CDR3 nucleotides: TGTGCCAGCAGCTTAGGGCGGGAGGCTGAGCAGTTCTTC. The chain couples TRBV7-2 to TRBJ2-1; 8 positions match TRBD2. CDR3 length equals 13 residues. The trim removed 1 base at V and 9 bases at J, leaving 2 bases unmatched. The germline V gene encodes CDR1 SGHTA and CDR2 FQGNSA.